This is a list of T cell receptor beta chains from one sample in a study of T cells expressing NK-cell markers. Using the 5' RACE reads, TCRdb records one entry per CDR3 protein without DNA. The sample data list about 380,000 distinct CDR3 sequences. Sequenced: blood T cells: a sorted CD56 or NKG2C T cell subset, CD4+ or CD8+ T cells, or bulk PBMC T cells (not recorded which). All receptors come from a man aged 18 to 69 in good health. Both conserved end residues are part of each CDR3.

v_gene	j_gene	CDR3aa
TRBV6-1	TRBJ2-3	CASSGRYIRDTQYF
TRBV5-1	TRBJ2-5	CASSLHKKGGETQYF
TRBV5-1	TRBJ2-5	CASNVGLAGVQETQYF
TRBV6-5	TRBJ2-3	CASSSGTSGAPLSDTQYF
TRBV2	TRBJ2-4	CASGILAGGAKNIQYF
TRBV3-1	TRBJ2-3	CASSQGKTGLSTDTQYF
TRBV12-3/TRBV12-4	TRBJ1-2	CASSLTTGYGYTF
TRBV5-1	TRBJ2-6	CASSSGGAGANVLTF
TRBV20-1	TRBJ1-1	CSARRQGRTAEAFF
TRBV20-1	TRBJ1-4	CSAISPGKGLNEKLFF
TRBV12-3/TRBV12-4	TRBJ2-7	CASRKRWGVGSYEQYF
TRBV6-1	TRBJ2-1	CASSQTPGTNNEQFF
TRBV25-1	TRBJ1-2	CASSAGTAYGYTF
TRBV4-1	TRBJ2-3	CASSRVVTSWGDTQYF
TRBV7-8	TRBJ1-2	CASSSTSTYLNYGYTF
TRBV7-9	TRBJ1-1	CASSLADRQANTEAFF
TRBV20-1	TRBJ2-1	CSARRLAGTYNEQFF
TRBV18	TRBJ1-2	CASSPPMGVRYGYTF
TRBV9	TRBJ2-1	CASSRERGGTYEQFF
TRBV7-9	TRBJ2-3	CASSLETSVGRDTQYF
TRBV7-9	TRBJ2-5	CASSRTSPQETQYF
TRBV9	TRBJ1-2	CASSAVGVNYGYTF
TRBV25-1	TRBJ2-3	CASSEYRGRAGTDTQYF
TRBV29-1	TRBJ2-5	CSFTGGAETQYF
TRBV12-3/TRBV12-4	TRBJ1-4	CASSFHLNEKLFF
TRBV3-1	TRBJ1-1	CASRGWVNTEAFF
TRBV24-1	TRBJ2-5	CATSWEINKETQYF
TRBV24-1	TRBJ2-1	CATSDYLLGNEQFF
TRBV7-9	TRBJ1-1	CASSLGPTGVKGTEAFF
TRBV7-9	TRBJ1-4	CASSSPRGGPEKLFF
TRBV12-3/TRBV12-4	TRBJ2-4	CASTYPDRGNIQYF
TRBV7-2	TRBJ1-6	CASSPYPGNSPLHF